A selection of T cell receptor beta chains follows, all from one sample in a study of blood T cell repertoires in COVID-19. Sequenced by immunoSEQ multiplex PCR; TCRdb stores in-frame clones only, minus some. The sample has over 30,000 clones; around 85% are singletons. Sequenced: peripheral blood. The receptors stem from an elderly man with active or convalescent COVID-19. CDR3s include the opening cysteine and the closing phenylalanine or tryptophan. D genes are given only for firm matches. The size of a clone is reported for some rows only, either as once, few or many, or as a class for expanded clones.

size	D	V	J	CDR3	DNA
NA	NA	TRBV6-5	TRBJ2-7	CASTLSGTYEQYF	TGTGCCAGCACCCTTAGCGGTACCTACGAGCAGTACTTC
NA	NA	TRBV12-3/TRBV12-4	TRBJ1-2	CASSQQGGGYTF	TGTGCCAGCAGCCAACAGGGTGGGGGCTACACCTTC
NA	NA	TRBV11-2	TRBJ1-2	CASSRITDGYTF	TGTGCCAGCAGCCGTATCACAGATGGCTACACCTTC
NA	NA	TRBV28	TRBJ1-5	CASSLWDRTLRPQHF	TGTGCCAGCAGTTTATGGGACCGGACTCTCCGACCCCAGCATTTT
NA	TRBD1	TRBV28	TRBJ1-6	CASSMDRGTPLHF	TGTGCCAGCAGTATGGACAGGGGAACACCCCTCCACTTT
NA	TRBD2	TRBV3-1/TRBV3-2	TRBJ2-1	CASSQSSGRGPYNEQFF	TGTGCCAGCAGCCAGAGTAGCGGGAGAGGCCCCTACAATGAGCAGTTCTTC
NA	NA	TRBV5-6	TRBJ2-1	CASSRFSYNEQFF	TGTGCCAGCAGCCGGTTCTCCTACAATGAGCAGTTCTTC
NA	TRBD1	TRBV28	TRBJ1-1	CASSLRTGGGTEAFF	TGTGCCAGCAGTTTACGGACAGGGGGCGGCACTGAAGCTTTCTTT
NA	TRBD2	TRBV6-5	TRBJ2-5	CASTTASGSRETQYF	TGTGCCAGCACGACTGCTAGCGGGAGTAGGGAGACCCAGTACTTC
NA	TRBD1	TRBV27	TRBJ2-7	CASSDRGVYEQYF	TGTGCCAGCAGTGACAGGGGGGTTTACGAGCAGTACTTC
NA	TRBD1	TRBV7-9	TRBJ1-4	CASSLVRGRRTGGHEKLFF	TGTGCCAGCAGCTTAGTTCGAGGTCGGCGGACAGGGGGACATGAAAAACTGTTTTTT
NA	NA	TRBV5-8	TRBJ2-7	CASSFSGVAVYEQYF	TGTGCCAGCAGCTTTTCCGGGGTAGCGGTATACGAGCAGTACTTC
medium-sized	TRBD1	TRBV5-1	TRBJ2-2	CASSSKRTGGNTGELFF	TGCGCCAGCAGCTCGAAGCGTACAGGGGGCAACACCGGGGAGCTGTTTTTT
NA	NA	TRBV13	TRBJ2-7	CASSFFGTRFEQYF	TGTGCCAGCAGCTTTTTCGGGACAAGGTTTGAGCAGTACTTC
NA	TRBD2	TRBV7-9	TRBJ2-1	CASSSLFQREGPHEQFF	TGTGCCAGCAGCTCACTCTTCCAGCGGGAGGGCCCTCATGAGCAGTTCTTC
NA	NA	TRBV5-5	TRBJ2-5	CASSGGEETQYF	TGTGCCAGCAGCGGCGGCGAAGAGACCCAGTACTTC
NA	NA	TRBV6-2/TRBV6-3	TRBJ2-3	CASSYSIFGGGFTDTQYF	TGTGCCAGCAGTTACTCGATCTTCGGGGGAGGCTTCACAGATACGCAGTATTTT
NA	TRBD1	TRBV24-1	TRBJ2-2	CATSDPRGTGGSGELFF	TGTGCCACCAGTGATCCCCGGGGGACAGGGGGCTCCGGGGAGCTGTTTTTT
NA	NA	TRBV7-9	TRBJ2-1	CASRDRQAREDEQFF	TGTGCCAGCAGGGATAGACAGGCCCGAGAGGATGAGCAGTTCTTC
NA	NA	TRBV6-1	TRBJ1-5	CASSEMLTGNQPQHF	TGTGCCAGCAGTGAAATGTTGACAGGCAATCAGCCCCAGCATTTT
once	NA	TRBV5-4	TRBJ2-1	CASSLDGRAYNEQFF	TGTGCCAGCAGCTTGGACGGGAGAGCCTACAATGAGCAGTTCTTC
NA	NA	TRBV20-1	TRBJ2-1	CSANLAREQFF	TGCAGTGCTAACCTAGCGAGGGAGCAGTTCTTC
NA	TRBD2	TRBV7-8	TRBJ2-3	CASSKTGVSGGADTQYF	TGTGCCAGCAGCAAGACCGGTGTTAGCGGGGGGGCAGATACGCAGTATTTT
once	NA	TRBV21-1	TRBJ1-5	CASSIVHHITSNQPQHF	TGTGCCAGCAGCATCGTACACCATATAACTAGCAATCAGCCCCAGCATTTT
NA	NA	TRBV18	TRBJ1-1	CASSPSPGENTEAFF	TGTGCCAGCTCACCATCTCCAGGGGAGAACACTGAAGCTTTCTTT
NA	TRBD2	TRBV7-2	TRBJ2-1	CASNYGLAGGPTYNEQFF	TGTGCCAGCAACTACGGACTAGCGGGAGGACCCACCTACAATGAGCAGTTCTTC
NA	NA	TRBV19	TRBJ1-1	CASSIAQRGNTEAFF	TGTGCCAGTAGTATAGCCCAGCGAGGGAACACTGAAGCTTTCTTT
NA	NA	TRBV19	TRBJ1-4	CASAEGRREKLFF	TGTGCCTCAGCGGAGGGGCGGAGGGAAAAACTGTTTTTT
NA	TRBD1	TRBV15	TRBJ2-7	CATSVTGDEQYF	TGTGCCACCAGCGTAACAGGGGACGAGCAGTACTTC
NA	NA	TRBV10-3	TRBJ1-1	CAISEAGTFRTEAFF	TGTGCCATCAGTGAGGCGGGGACTTTCCGCACTGAAGCTTTCTTT
NA	TRBD1	TRBV5-1	TRBJ1-1	CASSLLDRGTEAFF	TGCGCCAGCAGCCTCCTTGACAGGGGGACTGAAGCTTTCTTT
NA	TRBD1	TRBV18	TRBJ1-6	CASSPTSGGESPLHF	TGTGCCAGCTCACCAACATCAGGGGGCGAATCACCCCTCCACTTT
NA	TRBD2	TRBV7-2	TRBJ2-5	CASSLDPSGPRTQYF	TGTGCCAGCAGCTTGGATCCTAGCGGGCCCAGGACCCAGTACTTC